What follows are 20 T cell receptor beta chains derived from one specimen sequenced in a study of cytomegalovirus exposure and HLA in healthy donors. The PCR had 60 Vbeta and 13 Jbeta primers. Here immunoSEQ multiplex PCR was the method, and the copy in TCRdb shows in-frame clones only, minus some. The table shows some 90,000 clones, with 78% occurring only once. Sequenced material: PBMCs. These receptors were obtained from a middle-aged woman in good health and CMV-seronegative.

The rearrangement joins TRBV5-6 to TRBJ2-7, with 9 bases aligning to TRBD1. Germline-derived CDR1 and CDR2 are SGHDT and YYEEEE. Losses at the gene ends were 3 bases for V and 6 bases for J; bases not matched to a gene: 13. The CDR3 has 16 residues. CDR3 protein: CASSSWTGVGLSEQYF. The CDR3 DNA reads as TGTGCCAGCAGCTCATGGACAGGGGTTGGACTGAGCGAGCAGTACTTC.

The V gene is TRBV28, the J gene TRBJ1-6; possibly TRBD1 for D (6 bases). Germline V gene sequence: CDR1 MDHEN, CDR2 SYDVKM. V lost 1 base, J lost 7 bases, and 14 bases lay in between. The CDR3 is 16 residues long. The CDR3 spells CASSLSSGGRNSPLHF. For the CDR3, the DNA is TGTGCCAGCAGTTTATCGTCGGGGGGCAGAAATTCACCCCTCCACTTT.

The chain recombines TRBV27 with TRBJ2-2; D perhaps matches TRBD2 (6 bases). Germline V gene data show CDR1 as MNHEY and CDR2 as SMNVEV (reference sequence). The CDR3 contains 14 residues. V dropped 6 bases and J dropped 0 bases, with 8 bases sitting between them. This CDR3 reads CASREGPNTGELFF. CDR3 sequence (DNA): TGTGCCAGCAGGGAGGGCCCGAACACCGGGGAGCTGTTTTTT.

This clone was seen a handful of times. The rearrangement uses TRBV28 and TRBJ2-1, with 7 bases aligning to TRBD2. The CDR3 consists of 16 residues. Losses at the gene ends were 1 base for V and 4 bases for J; bases not matched to a gene: 7. Per the germline V gene, CDR1 is MDHEN and CDR2 is SYDVKM. CDR3 DNA: TGTGCCAGCAGTTTATCCGGGCCTAGCGGTTACAATGAGCAGTTCTTC. It encodes CASSLSGPSGYNEQFF.

The chain combines TRBV9 with TRBJ1-3; D remains unclear. The CDR3 has 16 residues. V was cut by 0 bases and J by 2 bases, with 12 bases left in between. CDR1 and CDR2 (germline): SGDLS, YYNGEE. The chain's CDR3 is CASSVAPGTPGNTIYF. CDR3 bases: TGTGCCAGCAGCGTAGCACCGGGTACGCCTGGAAACACCATATATTTT.

This sequence joins TRBV11-2 and TRBJ1-1; no firm D call. Trimming cost V 1 base and J 3 bases, with 12 bases left between them. The length of the CDR3 is 15 residues. From germline, CDR1 is SGHAT and CDR2 FQNNGV. The CDR3 protein is CASSLGGRRDTEAFF. DNA for the CDR3: TGTGCCAGCAGCTTAGGGGGTCGGAGGGACACTGAAGCTTTCTTT. The variable domain in full, with the rest retrieved from reference TRBV11-2 and TRBJ1-1, is EAGVAQSPRYKIIEKRQSVAFWCNPISGHATLYWYQQILGQGPKLLIQFQNNGVVDDSQLPKDRFSAERLKGVDSTLKIQPAKLEDSAVYLCASSLGGRRDTEAFFGQGTRLTVV.

This rearrangement joins TRBV19 to TRBJ1-5; no clear D gene. This CDR3 has 14 residues. V lost 3 bases, J lost 7 bases, and 13 bases lay in between. CDR1 LNHDA and CDR2 SQIVND come from the germline V gene (reference sequence). The CDR3 sequence is CASSIPLWAQPQHF. CDR3 coding DNA: TGTGCCAGTAGTATCCCCCTTTGGGCCCAGCCCCAGCATTTT.

The chain is built from TRBV5-1 and TRBJ2-3, with D tentatively TRBD2 (6 bases). This CDR3 comprises 15 residues. Germline CDR1 SGHRS, CDR2 YFSETQ. V lost 2 bases and J lost 6, with 16 bases in between. The CDR3 here is CASSLAGGPRDTQYF. CDR3 in DNA: TGCGCCAGCAGCTTAGCAGGAGGGCCGAGGGATACGCAGTATTTT.

The chain links TRBV25-1 to TRBJ1-4; no definite D call. Trimming stripped 1 base from V and 11 bases from J, with 14 bases between. The CDR3 spans 14 residues. Germline CDR1 and CDR2: MGHDK and SYGVNS. The CDR3 bases are TGTGCCAGCAGTGAATCAGGAGGCAACGGGAAACTGTTTTTT. Protein product: CASSESGGNGKLFF.

The CDR3: CASSETGGEKLFF. The DNA of the CDR3 is TGTGCCAGCAGCGAGACAGGGGGTGAAAAACTGTTTTTT. The chain combines TRBV6-1 with TRBJ1-4; 9 bases are shared with TRBD1. The length of the CDR3 is 13 residues. CDR1 and CDR2 from the germline V gene are MNHNS and SASEGT. Trimming at V came to 6 bases and at J to 7 bases, leaving 3 bases not matched to a gene.

The rearrangement links TRBV29-1 to TRBJ2-1; tentatively, D is TRBD2 (6 bases). V was cut by 1 base and J by 3 bases, with 13 bases left in between. CDR1 is SQVTM, CDR2 ANQGSEA, per germline. CDR3 length equals 15 residues. CDR3 in amino acids: CSVEVRLVDYNEQFF. The CDR3, as DNA: TGCAGCGTTGAAGTTAGACTAGTCGACTACAATGAGCAGTTCTTC.

The chain joins TRBV27 to TRBJ2-4, with 12 bases that match TRBD2. CDR3 length equals 15 residues. Unmatched junction bases numbered 6, after V lost 5 bases and J lost 7 bases. Germline CDR1 MNHEY, CDR2 SMNVEV (reference sequence). CDR3 in DNA: TGTGCCAGCAGTAAACTAGCGGGAGGTCGGAACATTCAGTACTTC. Its translation is CASSKLAGGRNIQYF.

V usage is TRBV5-4 and J usage is TRBJ2-2; TRBD2 agrees at 8 bases. The CDR3 has 16 residues. Looked up from germline, CDR1 is SGHNT and CDR2 is YYREEE (reference sequence). Losses at the gene ends were 4 bases for V and 8 bases for J; bases not matched to a gene: 13. CDR3 in DNA: TGTGCCAGCAGCCCGGGGGGGGACTATCGGGCTGGGGAGCTGTTTTTT. Translating it yields CASSPGGDYRAGELFF.

The chain combines TRBV5-6 with TRBJ2-7; TRBD2 might be the D (6 bases). The V gene lost 5 bases and the J gene lost 3 bases, with 12 bases spanning the gap. Germline V gives CDR1 SGHDT, CDR2 YYEEEE. The CDR3 contains 13 residues. The CDR3 protein is CASSSPGVYEQYF. The CDR3, as DNA: TGTGCCAGCAGTTCCCCGGGGGTCTACGAGCAGTACTTC.

This clone has a handful of counts. The chain uses TRBV7-9 and TRBJ2-1; D gene uncertain. V shed 7 bases and J shed 6 bases, with 10 bases lying between them. CDR1 is SEHNR, CDR2 FQNEAQ, per germline (reference sequence). The CDR3 spans 12 residues. Here the CDR3 reads CASTTPGNEQFF. CDR3 DNA sequence: TGTGCCAGCACCACGCCCGGCAATGAGCAGTTCTTC.

This chain connects TRBV14 to TRBJ2-3, with D possibly matching TRBD1 (6 bases). The ends were cut back, 4 bases at V and 0 bases at J, with 14 bases in the middle. The CDR3 consists of 16 residues. The germline gives CDR1 SGHDN, CDR2 FVKESK. Here the CDR3 reads CASSPRGRISTDTQYF. CDR3 sequence (DNA): TGTGCCAGCAGCCCCAGGGGCAGGATTAGCACAGATACGCAGTATTTT.

This clone was seen a handful of times. This chain links TRBV6-5 with TRBJ1-5, with no clear D. V dropped 5 bases and J dropped 0 bases, with 8 bases sitting between them. This CDR3 region has 14 residues. Germline CDR1 and CDR2: MNHEY and SVGAGI. CDR3 in amino acids: CASSQVFSNQPQHF. CDR3 bases: TGTGCCAGCAGTCAGGTTTTTAGCAATCAGCCCCAGCATTTT.

The chain recombines TRBV4-1 with TRBJ2-4; no firm D call. The CDR3 extends over 14 amino acids. Germline loops: CDR1 MGHRA, CDR2 YSYEKL. V lost 3 bases to trimming and J lost 0 bases, with 6 bases between them. CDR3 in amino acids: CASSHLSAKNIQYF. The CDR3 DNA reads as TGCGCCAGCAGCCACCTCTCAGCCAAAAACATTCAGTACTTC.

The chain joins TRBV5-6 to TRBJ2-3; tentatively, D is TRBD1 (6 bases). This CDR3 is built from 14 residues. The V end was cut by 4 bases, the J end by 4 bases, with 13 bases between. Germline CDR1 is SGHDT and CDR2 is YYEEEE. The CDR3 bases are TGTGCCAGCAGCCCCAGGGGATGGTCAGATACGCAGTATTTT. Its translation: CASSPRGWSDTQYF. Drawing the rest from reference TRBV5-6 and TRBJ2-3, the complete variable domain is DAGVTQSPTHLIKTRGQQVTLRCSPKSGHDTVSWYQQALGQGPQFIFQYYEEEERQRGNFPDRFSGHQFPNYSSELNVNALLLGDSALYLCASSPRGWSDTQYFGPGTRLTVL.

The V gene is TRBV29-1, the J gene TRBJ2-1, with D tentatively TRBD2 (6 bases). Trimming shortened V by 0 bases and J by 2 bases, and 20 bases separated the two germline ends. The CDR3 runs to 18 residues. Germline V gene data show CDR1 as SQVTM and CDR2 as ANQGSEA. The CDR3 DNA sequence: TGCAGCGTTGAAGAACTCTTCGGGGCGGGAAATACCTACAATGAGCAGTTCTTC. Translation gives CSVEELFGAGNTYNEQFF.